The clone carrying this T cell receptor (beta chain) came up a few times. The antigen remains undetermined. Regions amplified from RNA transcripts were the TCR beta CDR3 regions. TCR CDR3 underwent first-round RT-PCR with the HTBI primer set. Each CDR3 protein gets one entry after TCRdb re-called the multiplex PCR reads with MiXCR. The sample lists around 380,000 distinct CDR3 sequences, roughly 14% occurring once. The data belong to a study of T cells in Graves' hyperthyroidism and ophthalmopathy. CDR3 length: 13 amino acids. V lost 4 bases, J lost 5 bases, and 12 bases lay in between. Germline assignment: CDR1 SGHRS and CDR2 YFSETQ. The study left out patients who had uncontrolled infection, other autoimmune disease, pregnancy or lactation. Study results and limitations: Ophthalmopathy stood apart from stable hyperthyroidism in a 13 V-J model.

This chain joins TRBV5-1 and TRBJ1-1; unclear D gene. The sample consisted of blood. The TCR originated in a man younger than 40 with Graves' hyperthyroidism that later progressed to Graves' ophthalmopathy. CDR3 region: CASSVDVRTEAFF. In DNA form, the CDR3 reads TGCGCCAGCAGCGTAGACGTGAGGACTGAAGCTTTCTTT.